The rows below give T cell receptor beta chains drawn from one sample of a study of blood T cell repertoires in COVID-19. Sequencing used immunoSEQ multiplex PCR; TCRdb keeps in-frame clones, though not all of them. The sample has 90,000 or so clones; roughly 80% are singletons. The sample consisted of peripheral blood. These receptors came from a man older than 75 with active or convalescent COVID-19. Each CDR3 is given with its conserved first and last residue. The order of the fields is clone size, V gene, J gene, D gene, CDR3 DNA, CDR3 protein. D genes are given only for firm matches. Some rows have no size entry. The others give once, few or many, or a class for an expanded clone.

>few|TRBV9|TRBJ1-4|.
TGTGCCAGCAGCGTAGCTTGGGGCCCCCAGGCGGATGAAAAACTGTTTTTT
CASSVAWGPQADEKLFF
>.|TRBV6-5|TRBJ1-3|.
TGTGCCAGCAGTTACGGAGTTAAGGGAGACACCATATATTTT
CASSYGVKGDTIYF
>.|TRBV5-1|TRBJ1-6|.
TGCGCCAGCAGCTTGGAAGGAAGCCGGGGTGATTCACCCCTCCACTTT
CASSLEGSRGDSPLHF
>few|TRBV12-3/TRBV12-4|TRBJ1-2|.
TGTGCCAGCAGTTACGGACAGATCTATGGCTACACCTTC
CASSYGQIYGYTF
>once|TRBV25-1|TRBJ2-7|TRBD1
TGTGCCAGCAGTCCGGGACAGGGTATAAGTCCCTACGAGCAGTACTTC
CASSPGQGISPYEQYF
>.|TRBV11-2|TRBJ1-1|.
TGTGCCAGCAACCCCCTTAGGGGGTCGAACACTGAAGCTTTCTTT
CASNPLRGSNTEAFF
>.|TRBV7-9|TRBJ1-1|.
TGTGCCAGCATCGTTGACAGGTACGACACTGAAGCTTTCTTT
CASIVDRYDTEAFF
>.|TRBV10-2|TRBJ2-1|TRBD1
TGCGCCAGCAGTGAGAGGGGGACAGGGTTCAATGAGCAGTTCTTC
CASSERGTGFNEQFF
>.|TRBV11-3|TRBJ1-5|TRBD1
TGTGCCAGCAGCTTAGGTGGCAGGGGGGGCAATCAGCCCCAGCATTTT
CASSLGGRGGNQPQHF
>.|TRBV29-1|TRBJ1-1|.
TGCAGCGTTGGAGTGGCAGGGGACACTGAAGCTTTCTTT
CSVGVAGDTEAFF
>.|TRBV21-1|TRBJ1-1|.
TGTGCCAGCAGTAGCCGGGGGGCTGGGAACACTGAAGCTTTCTTT
CASSSRGAGNTEAFF
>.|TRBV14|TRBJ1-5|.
TGTGCCAGCAGCCAATATAGCAATCAGCCCCAGCATTTT
CASSQYSNQPQHF
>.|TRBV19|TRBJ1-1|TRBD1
TGTGCCAGTAGGCGGGGGGCAGGGGGAGACACTGAAGCTTTCTTT
CASRRGAGGDTEAFF
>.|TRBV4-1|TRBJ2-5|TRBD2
TGCGCCAGCAGCCAAGTGGAACGGGGGGGCATCGAGACCCAGTACTTC
CASSQVERGGIETQYF
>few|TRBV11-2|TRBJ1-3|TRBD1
TGTGCCAGCGGACAGGGGGCCACTTTAGCTGACACCATATATTTT
CASGQGATLADTIYF
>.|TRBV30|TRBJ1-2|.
TGTGCCCTCACAGGGACTAACTATGGCTACACCTTC
CALTGTNYGYTF
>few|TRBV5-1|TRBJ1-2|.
TGCGCCAGCAGCTTGGTGTACGGCTATGGCTACACCTTC
CASSLVYGYGYTF
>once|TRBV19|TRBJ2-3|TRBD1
TGTGCCAGTAGTATAGTAACAGGGGGCGCAGATACGCAGTATTTT
CASSIVTGGADTQYF
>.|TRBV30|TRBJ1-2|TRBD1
TGTGCCTGGAACGACTGGGACAGCAATGACACCTTC
CAWNDWDSNDTF
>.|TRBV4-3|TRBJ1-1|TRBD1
TGCGCCAGCAGCCAAGAAAATCCTAGGGGGCGACGGGCTTTGAACACTGAAGCTTTCTTT
CASSQENPRGRRALNTEAFF
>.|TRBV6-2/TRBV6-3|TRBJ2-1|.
TGTGCCAGCAGCCATAATCTAGCGCCATCCTACAATGAGCAGTTCTTC
CASSHNLAPSYNEQFF
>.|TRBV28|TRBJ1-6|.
TGTGCCAGCAGTCCCATGGGTGGCGGTTCACCCCTCCACTTT
CASSPMGGGSPLHF
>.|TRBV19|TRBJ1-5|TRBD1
TGTGCCAGTAGTGGGCAGGGGGGCAATCAGCCCCAGCATTTT
CASSGQGGNQPQHF
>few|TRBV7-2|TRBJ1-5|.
TGTGCCAGCAGCTTAGTTGGGACACTTAGCAATCAGCCCCAGCATTTT
CASSLVGTLSNQPQHF
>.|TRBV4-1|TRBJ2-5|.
TGCGCCAGCAGCCAAGGGAGGCGGGGCCTTCAACAAGAGACCCAGTACTTC
CASSQGRRGLQQETQYF
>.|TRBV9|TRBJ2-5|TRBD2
TGTGCCAGCAGCGTAGGGTACGGGGGGTACGGGGAGACCCAGTACTTC
CASSVGYGGYGETQYF
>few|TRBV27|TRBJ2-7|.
TGTGCCAGCAGTCCCCAGGGGCCAAACCTCTACGAGCAGTACTTC
CASSPQGPNLYEQYF
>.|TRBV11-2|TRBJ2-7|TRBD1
TGTGCCAGCAGTTACCCCGGGACAGGGTTCCACGAGCAGTACTTC
CASSYPGTGFHEQYF